The 18 T cell receptor beta chains below come from one sample, sequenced in a study of blood T cells in healthy people across ages. A second PCR, run for roughly 7 to 11 cycles, used a sample-barcoded 5' primer plus a J-beta primer mix. MiXCR was run by TCRdb on the 5' RACE reads, yielding one entry per CDR3 protein. The table records over 700,000 distinct CDR3 sequences, 20% to 25% of them present only once. The same specimen was also included in a second study, on T cells of mothers and their children.

Sequencing used blood. These receptors all stem from a boy aged 10-17 years in good health.

V gene TRBV12-5 combines with J gene TRBJ2-5, with 11 bases aligning to TRBD1. CDR3 size: 14 residues. Germline V CDR1 and CDR2: LGHNT, FRNRAP. With V trimmed by 5 bases and J by 5 bases, 4 bases remained unmatched. This CDR3 is CASGRTGGAETQYF. The CDR3 region has the DNA TGTGCTAGTGGTAGGACAGGGGGCGCTGAGACCCAGTACTTC.

The chain joins TRBV28 to TRBJ2-3; tentatively, D is TRBD1 (7 bases). The CDR3 consists of 17 residues. The V gene lost 4 bases and the J gene lost 6 bases, with 23 bases spanning the gap. CDR1 and CDR2 (germline): MDHEN, SYDVKM. The CDR3 nucleotides are TGTGCCAGCAGTTGGGGCCTCAGGGGGGCCGCGGGGGATACGCAGTATTTT. Translation: CASSWGLRGAAGDTQYF.

V usage is TRBV24-1 and J usage is TRBJ2-1; the D gene is possibly TRBD1 (6 bases). The better agreement between TRBJ2-7 and the DNA end casts doubt on the J call. The length of the CDR3 is 16 residues. The V gene's germline CDR1 is KGHDR and CDR2 SFDVKD. The CDR3: CATSDPTTGFGYEQYF. CDR3 sequence (DNA): TGTGCCACCAGTGACCCGACCACAGGGTTCGGGTACGAGCAGTACTTC.

This clonotype was found a few times. The chain carries TRBV5-1 and TRBJ2-5, with 7 positions matching TRBD1. The assigned J gene may be wrong: the sequence end matches TRBJ2-7 better. The CDR3 runs 14 residues. Per germline, CDR1 SGHRS and CDR2 YFSETQ. The CDR3 DNA sequence: TGCGCCAGCAAACGACAGGGTAATTTTCACGAGCAGTACTTC. This encodes CASKRQGNFHEQYF.

The chain uses TRBV12-3 or TRBV12-4 and TRBJ2-1; 12 positions match TRBD1. CDR3 length equals 16 residues. Losses at the gene ends were 5 bases for V and 5 bases for J; bases not matched to a gene: 7. CDR3 sequence reads: CASSPGTGGTNNEQFF. The CDR3 bases are TGTGCCAGCAGTCCAGGGACAGGGGGCACCAACAATGAGCAGTTCTTC.

The chain recombines TRBV27 with TRBJ2-7; 8 bases line up with TRBD1. The DNA end is a closer match to TRBJ2-5, so the J assignment may be wrong. The germline CDR1 and CDR2 sequences are MNHEY and SMNVEV (reference sequence). The CDR3 is made up of 14 amino acids. The CDR3, as DNA: TGTGCCAGCAGTCCAGGGGGCTTCGTCGAGACCCAGTACTTC. Encoded protein: CASSPGGFVETQYF.

In this sample, this clonotype turned up a few times. The J gene is TRBJ2-7, the V gene TRBV4-2, with 7 bases lining up with TRBD2. J lost 6 bases, V lost 1 base, and 9 bases had no gene match. The germline CDR1 and CDR2 sequences are LGHNA and YNFKEQ. This CDR3 has 15 amino acids. DNA of the CDR3: TGTGCCAGCAGCCAAGTCTCGGGACTAAAGGGCGAGCAGTACTTC. It encodes CASSQVSGLKGEQYF.

This clonotype came up a few times. This sequence joins TRBV5-4 and TRBJ2-1; 8 positions match TRBD1. J lost 7 bases, V lost 3 bases, and 6 bases had no gene match. Germline V lookup: CDR1 SGHNT, CDR2 YYREEE (reference sequence). This CDR3 has 14 amino acids. CDR3: CASSSQGAVNEQFF. Written as DNA, the CDR3 is TGTGCCAGCAGCTCCCAGGGGGCTGTTAATGAGCAGTTCTTC.

This clonotype was seen a few times. This rearrangement joins TRBV20-1 to TRBJ2-3; D is undetermined. Germline-derived CDR1 and CDR2 are DFQATT and SNEGSKA (reference sequence). Trimming removed 6 bases from V and 0 bases from J, with 10 bases in between. The CDR3 has 13 residues. The CDR3 spells CSAAPQSTDTQYF. CDR3 sequence (DNA): TGCAGTGCAGCCCCTCAAAGCACAGATACGCAGTATTTT.

This chain joins TRBV7-9 and TRBJ2-1, with D uncertain. The J call may be in error: the DNA end matches TRBJ2-5 better. This CDR3 spans 12 amino acids. CDR1 SEHNR and CDR2 FQNEAQ come from the germline V gene (reference sequence). In DNA form, the CDR3 reads TGTGCCAGCAGCTTAGGGGCGAAGACCCAGTACTTC. It is translated as CASSLGAKTQYF.

The genes are TRBV24-1 and TRBJ2-5; D is uncertain. V was cut by 2 bases and J by 5 bases, with 8 bases left in between. Germline CDR1 reads KGHDR; CDR2 reads SFDVKD. The CDR3 is 13 residues long. The CDR3 coding sequence is TGTGCCACCAGTGATTACACTAAGGAGACCCAGTACTTC. Translated, it gives CATSDYTKETQYF.

This sequence joins TRBV20-1 and TRBJ2-1; 8 nucleotides match TRBD2. There are 14 residues in the CDR3. Germline V CDR1 and CDR2: DFQATT, SNEGSKA (reference sequence). The V gene end was trimmed by 3 bases and the J gene end by 5 bases; junction bases not matched to a gene: 6. The CDR3 DNA reads as TGCAGTGCTAGCCCACGGACTAGCAACAATGAGCAGTTCTTC. This translates into CSASPRTSNNEQFF.

The rearrangement uses TRBV9 and TRBJ1-5; D gene unclear. The CDR3 loop spans 14 amino acids. Germline V gene lookup returns CDR1 SGDLS and CDR2 YYNGEE. Deletions cut 7 bases from V and 0 bases from J, with 11 bases between. The CDR3, as DNA: TGTGCCAGCGGACTCGGCTATAGCAATCAGCCCCAGCATTTT. It encodes CASGLGYSNQPQHF.

This clonotype came up a few times. An end of the junction differs from the germline gene, which may be a read error. CDR3 sequence reads: CASSSTSGGQGTQYF. The CDR3 coding sequence is TGTGCCAGCAGCTCCACTAGCGGGGGACAAGGGACCCAGTACTTC. V and J are TRBV13 and TRBJ2-5; 11 bases match TRBD2. CDR1 is PRHDT and CDR2 is FYEKMQ in the germline V gene (reference sequence). CDR3 length equals 15 residues.

This rearrangement joins TRBV6-2 or TRBV6-3 to TRBJ1-1, with D hard to call. The germline gives CDR1 MNHEY, CDR2 SVGEGT. The length of the CDR3 is 13 residues. The V gene lost 6 bases and the J gene lost 6 bases, with 14 bases spanning the gap. The CDR3 loop is CASRGPRASEAFF. The CDR3 nucleotides are TGTGCCAGCAGAGGGCCCCGGGCCTCTGAAGCTTTCTTT.

V is TRBV4-1 and J is TRBJ2-5; weak D call: TRBD1 (7 bases). The end of the DNA is better explained by TRBJ2-7, so the J call may be wrong. The CDR3 is 15 residues long. Looked up from germline, CDR1 is MGHRA and CDR2 is YSYEKL. The CDR3 bases are TGCGCCAGCAGCCCTCAGGGGGGAGAACCCGGCGAGCAGTACTTC. It codes for CASSPQGGEPGEQYF.

There are many counts of this clonotype. The V and J genes are TRBV28 and TRBJ2-5, with a possible D match to TRBD2 (6 bases). Trimming removed 4 bases from V and 10 bases from J, with 19 bases in between. The CDR3 runs to 14 residues. The germline CDR1 and CDR2 sequences are MDHEN and SYDVKM. The chain's CDR3 is CASSSWIRRRGQYF. The DNA for the CDR3 is TGTGCCAGCAGTTCTTGGATCCGAAGGAGGGGCCAGTACTTC.

This clonotype turned up a few times. The DNA for the CDR3 is TGCGCCAGCAGTCGGGACACAGACTACGAGCAGTACTTC. Translation gives CASSRDTDYEQYF. The rearrangement joins TRBV5-1 to TRBJ2-7; D may be TRBD1 (6 bases). The V gene lost 5 bases and the J gene lost 3 bases, with 12 bases spanning the gap. The CDR3 spans 13 residues. CDR1 is SGHRS and CDR2 is YFSETQ in the germline V gene.